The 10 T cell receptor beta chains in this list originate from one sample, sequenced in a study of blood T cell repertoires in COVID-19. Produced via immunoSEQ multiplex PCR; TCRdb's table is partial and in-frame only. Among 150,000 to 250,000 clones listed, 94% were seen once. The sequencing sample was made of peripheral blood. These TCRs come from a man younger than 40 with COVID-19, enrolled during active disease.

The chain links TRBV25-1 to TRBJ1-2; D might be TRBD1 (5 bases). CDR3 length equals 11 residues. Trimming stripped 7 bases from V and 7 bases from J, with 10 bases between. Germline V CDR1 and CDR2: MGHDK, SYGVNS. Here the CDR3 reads CASKGALGYTF. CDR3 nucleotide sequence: TGTGCCAGCAAAGGGGCTCTTGGCTACACCTTC.

Here the CDR3 DNA reads TGTGCCAGTTCCGGGACAGGTCGTACCGGGGAGCTGTTTTTT. This translates into CASSGTGRTGELFF. This chain joins TRBV7-9 and TRBJ2-2; 8 bases are a match to TRBD1. Trimming cost V 9 bases and J 5 bases; bases outside gene matches: 8. The CDR3 is 14 residues long. Germline loops: CDR1 SEHNR, CDR2 FQNEAQ (reference sequence).

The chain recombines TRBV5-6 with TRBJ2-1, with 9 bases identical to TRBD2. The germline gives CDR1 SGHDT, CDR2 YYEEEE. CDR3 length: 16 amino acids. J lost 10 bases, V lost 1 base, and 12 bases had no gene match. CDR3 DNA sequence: TGTGCCAGCAGCTTGACCAACCCGGCGGGGGGGCTGGAGCAGTTCTTC. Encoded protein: CASSLTNPAGGLEQFF. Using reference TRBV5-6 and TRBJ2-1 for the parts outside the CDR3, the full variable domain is DAGVTQSPTHLIKTRGQQVTLRCSPKSGHDTVSWYQQALGQGPQFIFQYYEEEERQRGNFPDRFSGHQFPNYSSELNVNALLLGDSALYLCASSLTNPAGGLEQFFGPGTRLTVL.

The CDR3 DNA is TGTGCCAGCAGCGTAGCTGCTAGCGGGGGGGCTTACACCGGGGAGCTGTTTTTT. Translating it yields CASSVAASGGAYTGELFF. The chain employs TRBV9 and TRBJ2-2, with 12 nucleotides matching TRBD2. Trimming at V came to 0 bases and at J to 3 bases, leaving 6 bases not matched to a gene. This CDR3 comprises 18 residues. CDR1 and CDR2 (germline): SGDLS, YYNGEE.

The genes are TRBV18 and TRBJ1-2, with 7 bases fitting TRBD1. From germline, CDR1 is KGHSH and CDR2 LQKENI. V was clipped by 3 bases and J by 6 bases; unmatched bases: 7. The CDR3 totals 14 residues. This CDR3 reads CASSPNRGTDGYTF. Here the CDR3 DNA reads TGTGCCAGCTCACCGAACAGGGGTACTGATGGCTACACCTTC.

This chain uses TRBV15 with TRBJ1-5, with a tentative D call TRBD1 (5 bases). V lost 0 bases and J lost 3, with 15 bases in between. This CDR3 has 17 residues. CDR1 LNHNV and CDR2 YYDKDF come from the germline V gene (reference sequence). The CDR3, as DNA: TGTGCCACCAGCAGAGATGGTCGGCAGGGCGCCAATCAGCCCCAGCATTTT. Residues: CATSRDGRQGANQPQHF.

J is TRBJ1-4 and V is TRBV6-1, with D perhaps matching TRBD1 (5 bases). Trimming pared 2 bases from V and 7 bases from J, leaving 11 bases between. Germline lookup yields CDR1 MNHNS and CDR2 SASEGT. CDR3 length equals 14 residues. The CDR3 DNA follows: TGTGCCAGCAGTGAATCTCAGGGAGGTGAAAAACTGTTTTTT. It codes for CASSESQGGEKLFF.

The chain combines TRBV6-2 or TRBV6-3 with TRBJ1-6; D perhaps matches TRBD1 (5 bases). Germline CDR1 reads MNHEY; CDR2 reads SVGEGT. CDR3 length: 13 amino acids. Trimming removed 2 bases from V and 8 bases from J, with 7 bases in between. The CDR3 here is CASSYLGDSPLHF. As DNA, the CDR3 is TGTGCCAGCAGTTACCTAGGGGATTCACCCCTCCACTTT.

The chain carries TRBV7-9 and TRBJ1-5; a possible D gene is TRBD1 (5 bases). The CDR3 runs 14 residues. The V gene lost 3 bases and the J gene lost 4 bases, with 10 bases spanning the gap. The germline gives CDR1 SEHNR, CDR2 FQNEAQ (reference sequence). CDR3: CASSFPDSNQPQHF. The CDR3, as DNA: TGTGCCAGCAGCTTTCCCGACAGTAATCAGCCCCAGCATTTT.

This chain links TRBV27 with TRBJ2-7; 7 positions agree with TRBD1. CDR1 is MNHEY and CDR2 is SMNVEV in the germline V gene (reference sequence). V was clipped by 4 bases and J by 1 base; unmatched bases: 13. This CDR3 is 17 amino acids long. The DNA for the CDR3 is TGTGCCAGCAGTTCAACCACCGACAGGGCCCGTTCCTACGAGCAGTACTTC. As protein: CASSSTTDRARSYEQYF.